This TCR beta chain stems from a study of cytomegalovirus exposure and HLA in healthy donors. Across the study: Assignment to the Caucasian-associated ancestry cluster applied to approximately 80% of the approximately 400 genotyped donors. Points from the study as a whole: HLA restriction was apparent for most CMV-associated TCR beta chains in a later analysis. Researchers had no immune exposure information except CMV serostatus available. For presence/absence analyses, sequencing depth was assumed to be roughly uniform across donors.

The PCR ran on 60 Vbeta and 13 Jbeta primers. Some clones are missing from TCRdb's copy, which holds only in-frame ones; the method was immunoSEQ multiplex PCR. The data contain approximately 140,000 clones, around 74% of them singletons. V was shortened by 5 bases and J by 4 bases, with 13 bases between the two germline ends. CDR1 and CDR2 from the germline V gene are MNHNS and SASEGT. This CDR3 is 14 amino acids long. As regards this clone: Its antigen is not identified.

The chain has TRBV6-1 and TRBJ2-3, with a weak D call TRBD2 (5 bases). Sequenced material: PBMCs. The sequence derives from a man between 45 and 60 years old in good health and CMV-seropositive. CDR3 amino acids: CASSFRGVPDTQYF. The CDR3 region has the DNA TGTGCCAGCAGTTTCCGGGGAGTCCCAGATACGCAGTATTTT.